Listed here is a single T cell receptor (beta chain). No cognate antigen has been identified for it. There are no base qualities to consult, and no much larger clone falls within one base. These data come from a study of blood T cell repertoires in COVID-19 (TCRdb year 2020). With regard to the full study: Samples covering the acute and convalescent phases of COVID-19 were provided by collaborators in the United States, Italy and Spain. HLA class I and class II types, where available, came from metadata supplied by the sample provider rather than from assay-based typing. The prospective study material was composed of cDNA or gDNA derived from T cells, B-cell-depleted T cells, or PBMCs. A de-identified subject ID, COVID-19 status, age in years and sex were almost always included in the sample metadata. The repertoires were released in a freely available public database intended as a resource for research on the immune response to SARS-CoV-2. Subjects who had been exposed to COVID-19, were actively infected with it, or had recovered from it provided the deeply sampled blood TCRbeta repertoires that made up the dataset. Samples were obtained from the ongoing ImmuneRACE study (first 160 participants) and from 950 to 1,500 subjects provided by 6 global collaborators.

Whole blood was collected in K2EDTA tubes by collaborating institutions according to the institutions' own protocols. Collaborator samples were shipped for TCRbeta analysis as frozen whole blood, isolated PBMCs, or DNA extracted from either sample type. The immunoSEQ Assay, a bias-controlled multiplex PCR, was used to amplify TCRbeta CDR3 regions from genomic DNA. Per the original workflow: Within the assay, amplification of reference gene primers was used to estimate how many nucleated cells each sample contained. To quantify the absolute abundance of each unique TCRbeta CDR3 rearrangement, sequence reads were collapsed and filtered. For each sample, productive Simpson clonality was calculated as the square root of Simpson's diversity index across productive rearrangements. Imported from immuneACCESS, the table was reduced by TCRdb to in-frame sequences with V and J called. These copies leave out some clones; in studies compared against another copy, an unresolved V gene accounts for under half, and the cause of the remainder is not known. V and J calls and clone size are copied from that table; D and trimming were computed from the DNA. Recorded for this sample are about 240,000 clones; about 83% of them occurred a single time. The ten largest make up about 12% of the sample.

Cut back by 5 bases and 6 bases, the V and J ends lie 7 bases apart. CDR1 SEHNR and CDR2 FQNEAQ are derived from the germline V gene (reference sequence). Reading from cysteine to phenylalanine, the CDR3 counts 11 amino acids. Only the CDR3 portion is preserved as DNA: 33 bases, with reading frame beginning at the first base. Study-level results and caveats: The amount of clinical and demographic metadata varied by source and participant and was provided uncurated.

This receptor chain uses TRBV7-9 and TRBJ1-2, with the D gene not confidently named. The material sequenced was peripheral blood. The clonotype comes from a man of 80 years or more with acute or convalescent COVID-19. Read as DNA, the sequence is TGTGCCAGCAGCCTTGTAGATGGCTACACCTTC. Its protein reads: CASSLVDGYTF.